This T cell receptor beta chain was profiled in a study of blood T cells in healthy people across ages. This clonotype has just a few counts. Every sample had a minimum of 7 million PBMCs isolated. Primers used in a second PCR of roughly 6 to 11 cycles were a sample-barcoded 5' primer and a J-beta primer mix. TCRdb reanalysed the 5' RACE reads using MiXCR and keeps one entry per CDR3 protein. The sample lists about 780,000 distinct CDR3 sequences, around two thirds seen once, with roughly 25% in the top ten. Per the germline V gene, CDR1 is LGHNA and CDR2 is YSLEER. CDR3 size: 18 residues. The ends were cut back, 0 bases at V and 0 bases at J, with 12 bases in the middle.

The chain joins TRBV4-3 to TRBJ2-6; no clear D gene. The TCR originated in a man aged 25 to 40 in good health. The sequenced material came from blood. CDR3 loop: CASSQDTLHVSGANVLTF. CDR3 sequence (DNA): TGCGCCAGCAGCCAAGACACACTACACGTCTCTGGGGCCAACGTCCTGACTTTC.